This passage covers 15 T cell receptor beta chains from one sample sequenced in a study of blood T cell repertoires in COVID-19. Sequencing used immunoSEQ multiplex PCR; TCRdb keeps in-frame clones, though not all of them. Among around 200,000 clones listed, 86% were seen once. Sequencing used peripheral blood. The receptors stem from a man between 65 and 85 years old with active or convalescent COVID-19.

The J gene is TRBJ2-2, the V gene TRBV5-8, with 7 bases fitting TRBD2. Germline V gene sequence: CDR1 SGHTS, CDR2 YDEGEE. V lost 4 bases, J lost 5 bases, and 11 bases stayed unmatched. The CDR3 is 16 amino acids. The CDR3 nucleotides are TGTGCCAGCAGCATTGGACTAGAGGGAGGGACCGGGGAGCTGTTTTTT. This encodes CASSIGLEGGTGELFF.

The rearrangement uses TRBV5-6 and TRBJ1-6; unclear D gene. Germline values: CDR1 SGHDT, CDR2 YYEEEE. The CDR3 has 13 residues. Trimming left V 3 bases short and J 8 bases short, with 9 bases between. In nucleotides, the CDR3 is TGTGCCAGCAGCTCTAACAGAGATTCACCCCTCCACTTT. As protein: CASSSNRDSPLHF. Looking up the rest from reference TRBV5-6 and TRBJ1-6 gives the full variable domain: DAGVTQSPTHLIKTRGQQVTLRCSPKSGHDTVSWYQQALGQGPQFIFQYYEEEERQRGNFPDRFSGHQFPNYSSELNVNALLLGDSALYLCASSSNRDSPLHFGNGTRLTVT.

This sequence joins TRBV10-3 and TRBJ1-2; the D is unclear. The V end lost 1 base, the J end lost 8 bases, and 8 bases lay between the germline ends. The CDR3 spans 12 residues. CDR1 is ENHRY, CDR2 SYGVKD, per germline. CDR3 in amino acids: CAISELLEGYTF. In nucleotides, the CDR3 is TGTGCCATCAGTGAGTTGTTGGAGGGCTACACCTTC.

The rearrangement links TRBV5-1 to TRBJ2-2; D is uncertain. The CDR3 contains 13 residues. The V and J ends lost 1 base and 5 bases respectively, with 6 bases between them. CDR1 is SGHRS and CDR2 is YFSETQ in the germline V gene. The CDR3 is CASSLFPTGELFF. The CDR3, as DNA: TGCGCCAGCAGCTTGTTCCCTACCGGGGAGCTGTTTTTT.

The chain has TRBV24-1 and TRBJ2-2; TRBD1 matches at 8 bases. The CDR3 contains 16 residues. Germline V lookup: CDR1 KGHDR, CDR2 SFDVKD. V lost 2 bases to trimming and J lost 4 bases; unmatched junction nucleotides: 5. The DNA for the CDR3 is TGTGCCACCAGTGATTCGGGACAGGCGGGCACCGGGGAGCTGTTTTTT. Translating it yields CATSDSGQAGTGELFF.

The chain uses TRBV18 and TRBJ1-2; maybe TRBD1 (6 bases). The CDR3 is 13 amino acids. The V end lost 3 bases, the J end lost 6 bases, and 11 bases lay between the germline ends. The germline CDR1 and CDR2 sequences are KGHSH and LQKENI. The CDR3 DNA is TGTGCCAGCTCACCGAACCGGGACAATGGCTACACCTTC. This sequence encodes CASSPNRDNGYTF.

The genes are TRBV6-2 or TRBV6-3 and TRBJ2-2; 7 bases match TRBD1. CDR1 MNHEY and CDR2 SVGEGT come from the germline V gene. The length of the CDR3 is 14 residues. V was pared by 4 bases and J by 3 bases, with 2 bases of the junction left unmatched. The CDR3 DNA is TGTGCCAGCAGTTGGACAGGATACACCGGGGAGCTGTTTTTT. Encoded protein: CASSWTGYTGELFF.

This chain uses TRBV19 with TRBJ2-4; weak D call: TRBD1 (6 bases). From germline, CDR1 is LNHDA and CDR2 SQIVND (reference sequence). V shed 4 bases and J shed 9 bases, with 13 bases lying between them. The CDR3 loop spans 13 amino acids. This CDR3 is CASSTVQGSIQYF. In DNA form, the CDR3 reads TGTGCCAGTAGTACGGTACAGGGTAGCATTCAGTACTTC.

This rearrangement joins TRBV5-1 to TRBJ2-7, with D tentatively TRBD2 (5 bases). The germline V and J ends were trimmed by 5 bases and 3 bases, with 21 bases remaining between them. CDR1 is SGHRS and CDR2 is YFSETQ in the germline V gene. This CDR3 has 16 amino acids. The CDR3 nucleotides read TGCGCCAGCAGTTATACTCCCGGGCCCGCGGGCTACGAGCAGTACTTC. This translates into CASSYTPGPAGYEQYF.

The chain employs TRBV5-8 and TRBJ1-5, with 10 positions matching TRBD1. J gave up 7 bases and V 0 bases, and 7 bases lay outside the gene matches. The germline CDR1 and CDR2 sequences are SGHTS and YDEGEE. This CDR3 region has 16 residues. CDR3 sequence reads: CASSLVGTGAQQPQHF. The CDR3 DNA is TGTGCCAGCAGCTTGGTCGGGACAGGGGCACAGCAGCCCCAGCATTTT.

The chain is built from TRBV12-3 or TRBV12-4 and TRBJ2-1, with D possibly being TRBD2 (5 bases). The V gene lost 6 bases and the J gene lost 9 bases, with 9 bases spanning the gap. The CDR3 is 11 amino acids. CDR3 sequence reads: CASRREGEQFF. For the CDR3, the DNA is TGTGCCAGCAGGCGTGAGGGTGAGCAGTTCTTC.

The chain combines TRBV5-1 with TRBJ1-6; D unclear. The CDR3 totals 15 residues. Trimming removed 3 bases at V and 9 bases at J, with 16 bases between. Germline-derived CDR1 and CDR2 are SGHRS and YFSETQ. In DNA, the CDR3 is TGCGCCAGCAGCTGGGCCTGGGGAGAGAGTTCACCCCTCCACTTT. Protein: CASSWAWGESSPLHF.

Only a few counts were recorded for this clone. The V call is TRBV24-1, the J call TRBJ2-2; the D gene is possibly TRBD2 (5 bases). CDR3 length: 15 amino acids. CDR1 is KGHDR and CDR2 is SFDVKD in the germline V gene. V shed 4 bases and J shed 5 bases, with 13 bases lying between them. In nucleotides, the CDR3 is TGTGCCACCAGTGACCCAGCGGTTAATACCGGGGAGCTGTTTTTT. Translating gives CATSDPAVNTGELFF.

The genes are TRBV30 and TRBJ1-6; tentatively, D is TRBD1 (5 bases). Germline CDR1 and CDR2: GTSNPN and SVGIG (reference sequence). The CDR3 is 13 amino acids. Trimming took off 4 bases at V and 6 bases at J, with 10 bases between the two ends. The chain's CDR3 is CAWNRDFNSPLHF. In DNA, the CDR3 is TGTGCCTGGAACCGGGACTTTAATTCACCCCTCCACTTT.

The chain couples TRBV4-3 to TRBJ1-6, with a possible D match to TRBD1 (6 bases). Germline loops: CDR1 LGHNA, CDR2 YSLEER. V lost 3 bases and J lost 9, with 9 bases in between. The CDR3 extends over 13 amino acids. The CDR3 nucleotides read TGCGCCAGCAGCCAGAGACAGGCTTCACCCCTCCACTTT. Translating it yields CASSQRQASPLHF.